This T cell receptor (beta chain) was recorded in a study of T cell clusters in autoimmune cytopenias. This CDR3 spans 11 amino acids. The germline CDR1 and CDR2 sequences are LNHDA and SQIVND (reference sequence). TRB amplification used approximately 0.25 ug of peripheral blood genomic DNA. One tube held mixed TRB-A and TRB-B primer pools for touch-down PCR. TCRdb re-called the multiplex PCR reads; every CDR3 protein appears as one record, without DNA. Reported are about 15,000 distinct CDR3 sequences; the ten largest clones contain 3% to 4%. The sample also formed part of further work on T cell repertoires in aging, cancer and after chemotherapy. That paper notes: Donors were grouped into six age bands spanning 30 or younger through 70 or older. Compared with age-matched healthy donors, untreated hematological or solid cancer patients showed higher blood TCR clonality. In healthy donors, age-related TCR diversity loss mainly reflected lost richness. In each cancer cohort, median generation probability increased across chemotherapy, suggesting thymic output rebounded.

The chain links TRBV19 to TRBJ1-4. The TCR was taken from a human donor in good health. The material sequenced was peripheral blood. The CDR3 here is CATSTYEKLFF.